This T cell receptor (beta chain) appears in the sequencing data of a study of T-cell reconstitution after alpha-beta-depleted transplantation in children (dated by TCRdb to the mid-2010s). The study in broad terms: The study quantitatively tracked T-cell immune reconstitution after TCRalphabeta/CD19-depleted allogeneic hematopoietic cell transplantation in children using TCR repertoire profiling.

The full study reports these points: The apparently early recovery of alphabetaT-cell counts about two months after transplant reportedly depended on only several hundred rapidly expanded clones that came from non-depleted graft cells. In some patients, the high TCRbeta diversity seen at day 60 was put down to recipient T cells and intrathymic progenitors that had survived conditioning. The frequencies of hyperexpanded clones fell over the following months, and after one year, T-cell counts and TCRbeta diversity were mostly attributed to newly produced T cells.

Worth noting for this clonotype: Its target antigen remains unknown. Base qualities are not recorded, but no much larger clone differs from it by a single base.

The library was produced with PCR. Sequencing took place on an Illumina HiSeq 2500. Molecular barcoding was employed in the preparation of TCR libraries, with unique molecular identifiers being used to normalize TCRbeta repertoire quantification. Using fastp at Q25 and MiXCR, TCRdb reprocessed the public reads and kept productive beta chains. Each CDR3 protein appears once, grouped with its most common genes and DNA. The sample contains roughly 120,000 distinct CDR3 sequences, about 9.4% of them found a single time. The ten most abundant clones make up roughly a third of the sample. What this sample's treatment or condition label stands for: allogeneic hematopoietic cell transplantation with graft depleted of TCRalphabeta T cells and CD19 B cells. The transplant recipients were children given TCRalphabeta/CD19-depleted allogeneic hematopoietic cell grafts. The V end gives up 1 base and the J end 6 bases, leaving 9 bases in the junction not matched to a gene. Spanning cysteine to phenylalanine, the CDR3 consists of 17 amino acids. The CDR3 DNA has 51 bases and is translated from base 1. CDR1 is given as SEHNR and CDR2 as FQNEAQ, both from the germline V gene (reference sequence).

The TCR sequence derives from a boy aged 2 to 10 with acute lymphoblastic leukemia, due to receive a stem cell transplant. The material sequenced was PBMCs, taken before TCRalphabeta/CD19-depleted stem cell transplant. The chain links TRBV7-9 with TRBJ2-1; 10 of the junction bases match TRBD1. The CDR3 region has the sequence CASSLVAGTGEGNEQFF. The DNA reads TGTGCCAGCAGCTTAGTAGCCGGGACAGGGGAAGGCAATGAGCAGTTCTTC.